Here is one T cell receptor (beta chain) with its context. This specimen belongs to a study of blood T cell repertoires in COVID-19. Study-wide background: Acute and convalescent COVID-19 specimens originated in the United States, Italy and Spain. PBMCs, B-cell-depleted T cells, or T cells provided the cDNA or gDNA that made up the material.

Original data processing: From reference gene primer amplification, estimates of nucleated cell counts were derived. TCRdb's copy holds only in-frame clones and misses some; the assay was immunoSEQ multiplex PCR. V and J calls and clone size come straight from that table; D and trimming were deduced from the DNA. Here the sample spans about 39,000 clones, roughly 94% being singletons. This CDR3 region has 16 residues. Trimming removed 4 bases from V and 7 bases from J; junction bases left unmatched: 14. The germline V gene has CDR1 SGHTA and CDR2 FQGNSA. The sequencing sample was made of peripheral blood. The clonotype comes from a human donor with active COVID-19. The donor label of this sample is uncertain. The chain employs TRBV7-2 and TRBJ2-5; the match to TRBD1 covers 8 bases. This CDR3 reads CASSSYWGQAGGTQYF. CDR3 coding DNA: TGTGCCAGCAGCTCCTATTGGGGACAGGCCGGAGGGACCCAGTACTTC. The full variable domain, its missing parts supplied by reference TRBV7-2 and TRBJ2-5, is GAGVSQSPSNKVTEKGKDVELRCDPISGHTALYWYRQSLGQGLEFLIYFQGNSAPDKSGLPSDRFSAERTGGSVSTLTIQRTQQEDSAVYLCASSSYWGQAGGTQYFGPGTRLLVL.